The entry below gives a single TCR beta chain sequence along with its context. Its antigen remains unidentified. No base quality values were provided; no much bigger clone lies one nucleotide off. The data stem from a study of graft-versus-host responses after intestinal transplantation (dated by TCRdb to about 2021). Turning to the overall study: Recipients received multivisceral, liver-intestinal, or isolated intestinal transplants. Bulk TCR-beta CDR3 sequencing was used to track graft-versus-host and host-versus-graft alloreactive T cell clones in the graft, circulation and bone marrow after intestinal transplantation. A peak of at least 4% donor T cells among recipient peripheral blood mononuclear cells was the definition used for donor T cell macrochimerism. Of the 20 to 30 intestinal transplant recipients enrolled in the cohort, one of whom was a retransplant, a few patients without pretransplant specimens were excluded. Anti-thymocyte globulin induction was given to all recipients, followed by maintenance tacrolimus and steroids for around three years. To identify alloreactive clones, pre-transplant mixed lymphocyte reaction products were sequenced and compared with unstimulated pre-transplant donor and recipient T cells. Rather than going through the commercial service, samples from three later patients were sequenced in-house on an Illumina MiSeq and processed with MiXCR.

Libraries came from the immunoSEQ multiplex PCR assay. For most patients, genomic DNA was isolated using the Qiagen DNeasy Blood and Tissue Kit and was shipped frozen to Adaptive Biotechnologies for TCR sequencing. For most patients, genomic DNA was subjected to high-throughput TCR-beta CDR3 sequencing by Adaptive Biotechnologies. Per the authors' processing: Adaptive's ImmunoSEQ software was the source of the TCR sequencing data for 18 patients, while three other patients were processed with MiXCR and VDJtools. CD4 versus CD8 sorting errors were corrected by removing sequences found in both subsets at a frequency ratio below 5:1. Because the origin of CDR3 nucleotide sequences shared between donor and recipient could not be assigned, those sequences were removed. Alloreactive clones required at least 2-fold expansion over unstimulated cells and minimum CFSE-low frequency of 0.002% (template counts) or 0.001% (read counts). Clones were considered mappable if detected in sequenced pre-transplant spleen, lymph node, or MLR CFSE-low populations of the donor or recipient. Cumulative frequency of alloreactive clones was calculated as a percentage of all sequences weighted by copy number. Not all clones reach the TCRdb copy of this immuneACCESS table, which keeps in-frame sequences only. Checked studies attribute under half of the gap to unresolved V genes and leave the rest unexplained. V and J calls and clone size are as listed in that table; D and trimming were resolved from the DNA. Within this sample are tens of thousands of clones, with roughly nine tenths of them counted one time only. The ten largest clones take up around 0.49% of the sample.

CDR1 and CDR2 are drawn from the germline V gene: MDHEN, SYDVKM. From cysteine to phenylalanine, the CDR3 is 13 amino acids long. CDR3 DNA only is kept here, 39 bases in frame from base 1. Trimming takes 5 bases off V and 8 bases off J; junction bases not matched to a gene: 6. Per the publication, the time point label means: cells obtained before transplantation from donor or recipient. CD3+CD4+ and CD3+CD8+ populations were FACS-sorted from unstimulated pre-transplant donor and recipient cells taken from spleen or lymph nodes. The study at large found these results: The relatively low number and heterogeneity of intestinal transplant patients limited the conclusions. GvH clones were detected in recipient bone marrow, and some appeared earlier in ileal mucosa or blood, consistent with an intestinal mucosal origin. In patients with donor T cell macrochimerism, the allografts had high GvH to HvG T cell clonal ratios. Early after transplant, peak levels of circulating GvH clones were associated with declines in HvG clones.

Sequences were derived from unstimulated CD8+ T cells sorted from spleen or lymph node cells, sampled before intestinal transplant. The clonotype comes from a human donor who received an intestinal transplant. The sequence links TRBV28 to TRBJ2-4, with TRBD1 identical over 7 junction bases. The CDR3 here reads CASSRDSQDIQYF. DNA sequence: TGTGCCAGCAGTCGGGACAGCCAGGACATTCAGTACTTC. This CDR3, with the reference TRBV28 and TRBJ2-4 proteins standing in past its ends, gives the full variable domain DVKVTQSSRYLVKRTGEKVFLECVQDMDHENMFWYRQDPGLGLRLIYFSYDVKMKEKGDIPEGYSVSREKKERFSLILESASTNQTSMYLCASSRDSQDIQYFGAGTRLSVL.